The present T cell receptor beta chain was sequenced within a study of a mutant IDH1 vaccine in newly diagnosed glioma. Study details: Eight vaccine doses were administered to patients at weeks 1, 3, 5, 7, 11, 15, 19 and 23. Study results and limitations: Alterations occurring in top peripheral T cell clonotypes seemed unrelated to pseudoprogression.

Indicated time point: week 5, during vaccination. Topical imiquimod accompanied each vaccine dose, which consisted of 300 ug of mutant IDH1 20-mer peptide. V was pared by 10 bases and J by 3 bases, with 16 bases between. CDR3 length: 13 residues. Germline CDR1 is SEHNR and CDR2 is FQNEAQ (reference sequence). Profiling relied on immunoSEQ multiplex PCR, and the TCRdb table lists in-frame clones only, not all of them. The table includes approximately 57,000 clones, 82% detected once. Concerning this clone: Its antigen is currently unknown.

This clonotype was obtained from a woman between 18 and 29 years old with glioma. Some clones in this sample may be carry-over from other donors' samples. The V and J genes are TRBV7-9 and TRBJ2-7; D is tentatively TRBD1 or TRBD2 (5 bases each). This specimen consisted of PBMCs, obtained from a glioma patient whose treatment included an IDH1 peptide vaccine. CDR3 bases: TGTGCCATAATCGGGGACGGCATCTACGAGCAGTACTTC. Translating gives CAIIGDGIYEQYF.